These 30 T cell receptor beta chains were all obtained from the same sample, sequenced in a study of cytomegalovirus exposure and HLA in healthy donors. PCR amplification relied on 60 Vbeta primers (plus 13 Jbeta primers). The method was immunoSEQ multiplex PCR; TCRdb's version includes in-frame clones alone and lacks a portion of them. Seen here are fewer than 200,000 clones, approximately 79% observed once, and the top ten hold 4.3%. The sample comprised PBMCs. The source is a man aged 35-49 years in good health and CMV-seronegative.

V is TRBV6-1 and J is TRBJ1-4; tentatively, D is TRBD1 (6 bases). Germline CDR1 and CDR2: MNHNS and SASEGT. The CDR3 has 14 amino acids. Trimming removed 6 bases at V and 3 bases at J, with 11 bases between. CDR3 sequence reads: CASSQQGPNEKLFF. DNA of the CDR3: TGTGCCAGCAGCCAACAGGGACCTAATGAAAAACTGTTTTTT.

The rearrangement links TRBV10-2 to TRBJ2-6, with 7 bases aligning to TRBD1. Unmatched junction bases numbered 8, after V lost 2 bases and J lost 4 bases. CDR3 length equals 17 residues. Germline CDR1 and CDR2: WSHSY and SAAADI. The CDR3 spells CASSEDRALVGANVLTF. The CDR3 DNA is TGCGCCAGCAGTGAGGACAGGGCTCTCGTAGGGGCCAACGTCCTGACTTTC.

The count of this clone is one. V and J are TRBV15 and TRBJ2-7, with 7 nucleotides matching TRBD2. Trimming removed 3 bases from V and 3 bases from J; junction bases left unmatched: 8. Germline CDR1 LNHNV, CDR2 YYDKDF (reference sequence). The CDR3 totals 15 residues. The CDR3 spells CATSRGSGASYEQYF. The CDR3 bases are TGTGCCACCAGCAGGGGGAGCGGGGCGAGCTACGAGCAGTACTTC.

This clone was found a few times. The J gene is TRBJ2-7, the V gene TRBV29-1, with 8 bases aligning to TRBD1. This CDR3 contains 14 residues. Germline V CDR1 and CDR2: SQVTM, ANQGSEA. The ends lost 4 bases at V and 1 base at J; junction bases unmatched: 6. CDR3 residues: CSVVPQGVSYEQYF. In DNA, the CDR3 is TGCAGCGTTGTCCCACAGGGGGTATCCTACGAGCAGTACTTC.

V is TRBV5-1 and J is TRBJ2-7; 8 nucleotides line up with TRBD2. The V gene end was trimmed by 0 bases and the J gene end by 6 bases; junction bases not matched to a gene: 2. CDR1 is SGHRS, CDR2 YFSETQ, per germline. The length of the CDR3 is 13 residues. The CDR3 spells CASSLARGGEQYF. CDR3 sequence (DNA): TGCGCCAGCAGCTTGGCCCGGGGGGGCGAGCAGTACTTC.

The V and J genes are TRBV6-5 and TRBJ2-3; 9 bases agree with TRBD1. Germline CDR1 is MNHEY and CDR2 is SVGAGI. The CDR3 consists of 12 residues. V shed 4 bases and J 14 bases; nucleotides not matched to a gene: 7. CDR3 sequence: CASSLEGQGRYF. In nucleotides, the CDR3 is TGTGCCAGCAGTTTGGAGGGACAGGGACGGTATTTT.

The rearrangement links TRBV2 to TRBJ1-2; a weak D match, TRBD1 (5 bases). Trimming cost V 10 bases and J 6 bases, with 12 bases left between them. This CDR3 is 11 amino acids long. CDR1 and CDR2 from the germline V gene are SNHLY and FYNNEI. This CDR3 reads CATRGEHGYTF. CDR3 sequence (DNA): TGTGCCACCCGGGGGGAGCATGGCTACACCTTC.

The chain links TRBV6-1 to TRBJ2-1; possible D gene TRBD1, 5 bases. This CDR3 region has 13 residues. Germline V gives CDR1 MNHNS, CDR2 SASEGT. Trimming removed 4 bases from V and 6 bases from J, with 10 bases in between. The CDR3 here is CASSVGRVNEQFF. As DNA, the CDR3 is TGTGCCAGCAGTGTCGGCAGGGTCAATGAGCAGTTCTTC.

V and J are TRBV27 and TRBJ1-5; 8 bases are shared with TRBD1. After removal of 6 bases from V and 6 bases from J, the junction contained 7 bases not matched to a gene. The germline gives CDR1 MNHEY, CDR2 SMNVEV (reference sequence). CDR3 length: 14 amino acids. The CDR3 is CASSSQGAGQPQHF. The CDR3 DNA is TGTGCCAGCAGCTCTCAGGGGGCTGGTCAGCCCCAGCATTTT.

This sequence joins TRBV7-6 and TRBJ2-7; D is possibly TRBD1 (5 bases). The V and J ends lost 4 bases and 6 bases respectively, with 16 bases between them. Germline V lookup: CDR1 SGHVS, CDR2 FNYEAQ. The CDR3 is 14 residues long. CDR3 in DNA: TGTGCCAGCAGCTACGACGACAGAAAGCCCGAGCAGTACTTC. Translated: CASSYDDRKPEQYF.

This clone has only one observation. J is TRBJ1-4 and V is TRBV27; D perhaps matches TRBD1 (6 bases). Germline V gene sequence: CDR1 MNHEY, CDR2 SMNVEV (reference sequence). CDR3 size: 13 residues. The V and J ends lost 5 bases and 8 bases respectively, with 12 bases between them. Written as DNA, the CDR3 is TGTGCCAGCAGTCGCAGGGGTGGCGAAAAACTGTTTTTT. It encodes CASSRRGGEKLFF.

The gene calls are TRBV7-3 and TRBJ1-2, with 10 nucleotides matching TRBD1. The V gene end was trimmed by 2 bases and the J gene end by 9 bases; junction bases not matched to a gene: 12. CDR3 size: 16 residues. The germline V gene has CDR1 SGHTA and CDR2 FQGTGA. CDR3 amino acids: CASSLGPPGDRGRYTF. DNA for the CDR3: TGTGCCAGCAGCTTAGGACCCCCAGGGGACAGGGGACGCTACACCTTC.

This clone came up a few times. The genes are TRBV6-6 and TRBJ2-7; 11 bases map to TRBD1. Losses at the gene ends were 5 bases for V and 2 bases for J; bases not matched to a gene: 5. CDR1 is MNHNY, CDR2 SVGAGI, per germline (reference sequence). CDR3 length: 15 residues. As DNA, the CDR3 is TGTGCCAGCAGTCAGGGACAGGGGGAGACCTACGAGCAGTACTTC. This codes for CASSQGQGETYEQYF.

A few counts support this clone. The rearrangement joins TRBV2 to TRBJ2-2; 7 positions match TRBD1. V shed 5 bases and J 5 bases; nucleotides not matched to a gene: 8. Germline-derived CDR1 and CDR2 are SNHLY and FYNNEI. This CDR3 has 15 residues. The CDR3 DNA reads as TGTGCCAGCAGTTCGATACAGGGGAAAACCGGGGAGCTGTTTTTT. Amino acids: CASSSIQGKTGELFF.

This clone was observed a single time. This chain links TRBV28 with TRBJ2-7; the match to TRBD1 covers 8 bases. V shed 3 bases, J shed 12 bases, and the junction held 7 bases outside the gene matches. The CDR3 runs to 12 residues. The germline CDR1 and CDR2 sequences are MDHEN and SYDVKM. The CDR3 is CASSFMGTGLYF. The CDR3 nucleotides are TGTGCCAGCAGTTTCATGGGGACAGGCCTGTACTTC. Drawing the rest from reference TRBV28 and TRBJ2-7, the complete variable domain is DVKVTQSSRYLVKRTGEKVFLECVQDMDHENMFWYRQDPGLGLRLIYFSYDVKMKEKGDIPEGYSVSREKKERFSLILESASTNQTSMYLCASSFMGTGLYFGPGTRLTVT.

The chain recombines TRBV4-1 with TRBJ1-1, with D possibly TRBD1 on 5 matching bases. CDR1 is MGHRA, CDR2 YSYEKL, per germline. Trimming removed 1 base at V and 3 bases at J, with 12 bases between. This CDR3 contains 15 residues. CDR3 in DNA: TGCGCCAGCAGCCAAGGGGGGGGTGGGTACACTGAAGCTTTCTTT. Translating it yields CASSQGGGGYTEAFF.

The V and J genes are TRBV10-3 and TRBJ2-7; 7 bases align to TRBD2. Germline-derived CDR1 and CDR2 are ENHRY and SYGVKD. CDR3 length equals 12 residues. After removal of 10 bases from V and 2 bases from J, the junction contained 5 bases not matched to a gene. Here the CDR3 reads CATSGGAYEQYF. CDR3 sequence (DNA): TGTGCCACCTCTGGGGGGGCCTACGAGCAGTACTTC.

The CDR3 protein is CASSPNAGTVNSPLHF. CDR3 coding DNA: TGTGCCAGCAGCCCCAACGCCGGGACAGTCAATTCACCCCTCCACTTT. The chain links TRBV7-8 to TRBJ1-6; 7 bases are a match to TRBD1. This CDR3 has 16 residues. CDR1 is SGHVS and CDR2 is FQNEAQ in the germline V gene. After removal of 5 bases from V and 7 bases from J, the junction contained 11 bases not matched to a gene.

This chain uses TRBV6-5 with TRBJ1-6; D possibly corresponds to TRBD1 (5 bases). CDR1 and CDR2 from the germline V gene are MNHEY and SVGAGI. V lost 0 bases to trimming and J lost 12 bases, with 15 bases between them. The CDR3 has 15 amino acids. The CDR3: CASSYSRAGDRPLHF. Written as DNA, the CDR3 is TGTGCCAGCAGTTACTCCAGAGCGGGGGATAGACCCCTCCACTTT.

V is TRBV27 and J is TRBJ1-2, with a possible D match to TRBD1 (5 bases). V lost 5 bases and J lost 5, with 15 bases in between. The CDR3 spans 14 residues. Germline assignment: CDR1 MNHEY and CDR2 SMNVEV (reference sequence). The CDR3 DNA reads TGTGCCAGCAGTCCTAATAATGACAGATATGGCTACACCTTC. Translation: CASSPNNDRYGYTF.

CDR3 sequence reads: CASSPIVGRGNTEAFF. DNA for the CDR3: TGTGCCAGCAGTCCGATAGTAGGCAGGGGGAACACTGAAGCTTTCTTT. The gene calls are TRBV27 and TRBJ1-1, with a possible D match to TRBD1 (6 bases). The CDR3 is made up of 16 amino acids. V was clipped by 5 bases and J by 1 base, with 17 bases between them. The germline gives CDR1 MNHEY, CDR2 SMNVEV (reference sequence).

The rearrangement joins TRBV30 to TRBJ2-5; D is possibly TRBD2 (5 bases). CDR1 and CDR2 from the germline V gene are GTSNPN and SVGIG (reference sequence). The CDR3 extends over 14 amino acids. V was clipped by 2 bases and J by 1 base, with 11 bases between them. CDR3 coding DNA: TGTGCCTGGAGTCGAGGGCAATTCCAAGAGACCCAGTACTTC. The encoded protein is CAWSRGQFQETQYF.

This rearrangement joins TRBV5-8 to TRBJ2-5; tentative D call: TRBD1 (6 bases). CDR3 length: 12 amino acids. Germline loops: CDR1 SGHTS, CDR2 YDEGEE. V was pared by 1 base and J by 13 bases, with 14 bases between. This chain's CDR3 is CASSLTDSFGYF. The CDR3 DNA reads TGTGCCAGCAGCTTGACGGACAGCTTTGGGTACTTC.

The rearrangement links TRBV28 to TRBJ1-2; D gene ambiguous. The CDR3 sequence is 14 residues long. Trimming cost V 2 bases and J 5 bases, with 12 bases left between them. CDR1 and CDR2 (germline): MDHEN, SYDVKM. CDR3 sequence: CASSLTAGVYGYTF. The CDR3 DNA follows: TGTGCCAGCAGTTTAACCGCGGGAGTTTATGGCTACACCTTC.

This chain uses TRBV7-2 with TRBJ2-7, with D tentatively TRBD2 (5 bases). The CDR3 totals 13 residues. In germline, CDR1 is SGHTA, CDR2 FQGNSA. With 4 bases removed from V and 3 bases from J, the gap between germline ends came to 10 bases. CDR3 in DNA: TGTGCCAGCAGCTCCGCGGGCAGCTACGAGCAGTACTTC. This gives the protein CASSSAGSYEQYF.

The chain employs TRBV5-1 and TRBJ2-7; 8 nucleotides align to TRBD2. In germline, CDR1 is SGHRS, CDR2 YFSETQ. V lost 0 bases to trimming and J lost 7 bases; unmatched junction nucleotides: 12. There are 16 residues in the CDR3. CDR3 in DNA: TGCGCCAGCAGCTTGGCCGCGGGGGGTTATACGGGTGAGCAGTACTTC. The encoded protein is CASSLAAGGYTGEQYF.

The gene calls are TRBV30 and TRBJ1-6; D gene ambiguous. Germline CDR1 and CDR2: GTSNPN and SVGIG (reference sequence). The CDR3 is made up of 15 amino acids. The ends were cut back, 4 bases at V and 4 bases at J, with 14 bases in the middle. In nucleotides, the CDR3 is TGTGCCTGGATGGAAAGCGGACGGTATAATTCACCCCTCCACTTT. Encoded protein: CAWMESGRYNSPLHF.

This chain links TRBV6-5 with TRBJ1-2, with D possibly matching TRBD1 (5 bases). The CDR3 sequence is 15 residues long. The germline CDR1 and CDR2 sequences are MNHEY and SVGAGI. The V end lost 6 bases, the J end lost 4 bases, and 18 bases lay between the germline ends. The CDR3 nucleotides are TGTGCCAGCAGGGACGTTTGGGGGGGTGCCTATGGCTACACCTTC. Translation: CASRDVWGGAYGYTF.

CDR3 region: CASSTGTGRGYTF. CDR3 in DNA: TGTGCCAGTAGTACCGGGACAGGGCGAGGCTACACCTTC. The chain links TRBV19 to TRBJ1-2; 9 bases line up with TRBD1. Germline V lookup: CDR1 LNHDA, CDR2 SQIVND (reference sequence). The CDR3 loop spans 13 amino acids. Unmatched junction bases numbered 5, after V lost 4 bases and J lost 8 bases.

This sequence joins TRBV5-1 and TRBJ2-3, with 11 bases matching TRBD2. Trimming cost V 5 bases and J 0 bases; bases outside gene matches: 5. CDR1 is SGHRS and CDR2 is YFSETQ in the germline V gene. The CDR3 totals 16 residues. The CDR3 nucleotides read TGCGCCAGCAGTCCGACTAGCGGGGTTAGCACAGATACGCAGTATTTT. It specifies CASSPTSGVSTDTQYF.